These 5 T cell receptor beta chains originate from one sample sequenced in a study of cytomegalovirus exposure and HLA in healthy donors. Vbeta (60) and Jbeta (13) primers were used in the PCR. The assay was immunoSEQ multiplex PCR, and TCRdb's table has in-frame clones only and misses some. Of 70,000 to 100,000 clones in the sample, around 82% were seen once. What was sequenced was PBMCs. The receptors were sampled from a man aged 18 to 29 in good health and CMV-seronegative.

The chain links TRBV5-4 to TRBJ2-2, with 7 bases matching TRBD2. The CDR3 loop spans 15 amino acids. Losses at the gene ends were 2 bases for V and 6 bases for J; bases not matched to a gene: 7. Germline CDR1 is SGHNT and CDR2 is YYREEE (reference sequence). The CDR3 nucleotides are TGTGCCAGCAGCTTCGGGAGGACTCTCGCCGGGGAGCTGTTTTTT. Its protein is CASSFGRTLAGELFF.

Concerning this clone itself: A read error may be the cause here, since a much bigger clone is one base away. The genes are TRBV6-1 and TRBJ2-7, with no clear D. V was cut by 0 bases and J by 2 bases, with 11 bases left in between. Looked up from germline, CDR1 is MNHNS and CDR2 is SASEGT. This CDR3 has 15 residues. The CDR3 DNA reads as TGTGCCAGCAGTGAAGCAATAGAGCCACCCTACGAGCAGTACTTC. This gives the protein CASSEAIEPPYEQYF.

V gene TRBV7-2 combines with J gene TRBJ1-4; 7 bases align to TRBD1. The CDR3 sequence is 15 residues long. V was clipped by 5 bases and J by 4 bases; unmatched bases: 7. The germline V gene encodes CDR1 SGHTA and CDR2 FQGNSA. This CDR3 reads CASSPRTGFNEKLFF. CDR3 nucleotide sequence: TGTGCCAGCAGCCCCAGGACAGGCTTTAATGAAAAACTGTTTTTT. Full variable domain (remainder filled in from reference TRBV7-2 and TRBJ1-4): GAGVSQSPSNKVTEKGKDVELRCDPISGHTALYWYRQSLGQGLEFLIYFQGNSAPDKSGLPSDRFSAERTGGSVSTLTIQRTQQEDSAVYLCASSPRTGFNEKLFFGSGTQLSVL.

The chain employs TRBV15 and TRBJ2-3; 8 bases agree with TRBD2. Germline CDR1 is LNHNV and CDR2 is YYDKDF (reference sequence). The CDR3 runs 14 residues. Unmatched junction bases numbered 6, after V lost 0 bases and J lost 10 bases. CDR3 nucleotide sequence: TGTGCCACCAGCAGAGACCGGGAGGGCCGGGCGCAGTATTTT. This encodes CATSRDREGRAQYF.

The count of this clone is one. The chain uses TRBV21-1 and TRBJ2-2; TRBD1 is taken as the D call from the table, unchecked against the DNA. TRBV21-1 is a documented pseudogene. This CDR3 region has 16 residues. CDR3 sequence: CASSKAAHTNTGELFF. CDR3 DNA sequence: TGTGCCAGCAGCAAAGCTGCACATACGAACACCGGGGAGCTGTTTTTT.